Shown below are 28 T cell receptor beta chains from a single sample sequenced in a study of T cell repertoires in cytomegalovirus infection. One entry per CDR3 protein, called by TCRdb with MiXCR from the reads. In the table there are under 250,000 distinct CDR3 sequences, 12% of which are singletons. The sample comprised PBMCs. The receptors were sampled from a human donor in good health (CMV status not recorded). Some clones in this sample may be carry-over from other donors' samples.

This clonotype was found many times. The CDR3 DNA follows: TGTGCCAGCTCACCCACAGGGGACACTGAAGCTTTCTTT. The encoded protein is CASSPTGDTEAFF. J is TRBJ1-1 and V is TRBV18; 7 nucleotides align to TRBD1. Germline V lookup: CDR1 KGHSH, CDR2 LQKENI. The junction had 1 base not matched to a gene; V was cut back by 3 bases and J by 3 bases. The CDR3 has 13 residues.

This clonotype was observed a few times. The chain employs TRBV18 and TRBJ2-5; D uncertain. The ends were cut back, 4 bases at V and 9 bases at J, with 21 bases in the middle. The CDR3 runs 15 residues. Germline CDR1 is KGHSH and CDR2 is LQKENI. Here the CDR3 reads CASSRSGSQSNSQYF. CDR3 DNA: TGTGCCAGCTCACGATCCGGGTCCCAGAGTAATTCCCAGTACTTC. Complete variable domain (other parts from reference TRBV18 and TRBJ2-5): NAGVMQNPRHLVRRRGQEARLRCSPMKGHSHVYWYRQLPEEGLKFMVYLQKENIIDESGMPKERFSAEFPKEGPSILRIQQVVRGDSAAYFCASSRSGSQSNSQYFGPGTRLLVL.

This clonotype was seen repeatedly, ten times or more. The chain carries TRBV7-2 and TRBJ2-3; D gene unclear. There are 15 residues in the CDR3. V lost 1 base and J 2 bases, leaving 10 bases between the germline ends. Looked up from germline, CDR1 is SGHTA and CDR2 is FQGNSA. CDR3 region: CASSLEGRVTDTQYF. CDR3 DNA sequence: TGTGCCAGCAGCTTAGAGGGAAGGGTCACAGATACGCAGTATTTT.

The V and J genes are TRBV19 and TRBJ1-2, with 7 positions matching TRBD1. This CDR3 is 16 amino acids long. V lost 5 bases, J lost 4 bases, and 13 bases stayed unmatched. Germline V gives CDR1 LNHDA, CDR2 SQIVND (reference sequence). The CDR3: CASSPQKGGGGYGYTF. Written as DNA, the CDR3 is TGTGCCAGTAGTCCTCAAAAGGGAGGGGGCGGCTATGGCTACACCTTC.

This clonotype was recorded at least ten times. The chain couples TRBV11-3 to TRBJ1-3; D remains ambiguous. With 6 bases removed from V and 0 bases from J, the gap between germline ends came to 12 bases. Germline loops: CDR1 SGHNT, CDR2 YENEEA. The CDR3 loop spans 15 amino acids. The CDR3 region is CASSFGPSSGNTIYF. The DNA of the CDR3 is TGTGCCAGCAGTTTCGGACCGTCCTCTGGAAACACCATATATTTT.

This clonotype appeared many times. The V gene is TRBV7-2, the J gene TRBJ2-5; 13 nucleotides agree with TRBD2. This CDR3 region has 14 residues. The germline V gene has CDR1 SGHTA and CDR2 FQGNSA. The V segment lost 6 bases and the J segment 5 bases; nucleotides outside the gene matches: 3. CDR3 in amino acids: CASSGLAGVETQYF. The CDR3 DNA sequence: TGTGCCAGCAGTGGACTAGCGGGGGTGGAGACCCAGTACTTC.

Ten or more counts support this clonotype. The chain links TRBV7-2 to TRBJ2-3, with 8 bases fitting TRBD2. Germline trimming cut 4 bases from V and 4 bases from J; bases unmatched to any gene: 1. CDR3 size: 13 residues. Germline CDR1 is SGHTA and CDR2 is FQGNSA. CDR3 in amino acids: CASSWRGADTQYF. Here the CDR3 DNA reads TGTGCCAGCAGCTGGCGGGGGGCAGATACGCAGTATTTT.

This rearrangement joins TRBV6-2 or TRBV6-3 to TRBJ2-7, with 9 bases matching TRBD1. The V and J ends lost 2 bases and 0 bases, in that order; junction bases with no gene match: 2. Germline V gene lookup returns CDR1 MNHEY and CDR2 SVGEGT. The CDR3 runs to 15 residues. CDR3 in DNA: TGTGCCAGCAGTTACGGACAGGGGAGCTCCTACGAGCAGTACTTC. It encodes CASSYGQGSSYEQYF.

The table lists this clonotype with a few counts. This chain connects TRBV4-3 to TRBJ2-2; D gene unclear. CDR1 is LGHNA and CDR2 is YSLEER in the germline V gene. Between the trimmed V and J ends, which lost 1 base and 5 bases, there was a span of 17 bases. The CDR3 extends over 17 amino acids. CDR3 nucleotide sequence: TGCGCCAGCAGCCAAGTAGGTTACGCCTCTACTACCGGGGAGCTGTTTTTT. Protein sequence: CASSQVGYASTTGELFF.

This clonotype was recorded many times. The V gene is TRBV7-2, the J gene TRBJ2-1, with D unresolved. The V end was cut by 5 bases, the J end by 15 bases, with 11 bases between. The CDR3 sequence is 10 residues long. CDR1 is SGHTA and CDR2 is FQGNSA in the germline V gene. The CDR3 nucleotides read TGTGCCAGCAGCGGGGATAGTTGGTTCTTC. Encoded protein: CASSGDSWFF.

This clonotype was picked up many times. V and J are TRBV7-2 and TRBJ2-5; D uncertain. Between the trimmed V and J ends, which lost 2 bases and 4 bases, there was a span of 14 bases. Per germline, CDR1 SGHTA and CDR2 FQGNSA. The CDR3 length is 15 residues. CDR3 region: CASSLNKASRETQYF. The CDR3 DNA follows: TGTGCCAGCAGCTTAAATAAGGCTAGTAGAGAGACCCAGTACTTC.

This clonotype has at least ten counts. The chain links TRBV7-2 to TRBJ2-2; 10 bases agree with TRBD1. Looked up from germline, CDR1 is SGHTA and CDR2 is FQGNSA. The CDR3 is made up of 17 amino acids. Trimming removed 4 bases from V and 5 bases from J; junction bases left unmatched: 10. The CDR3 reads CASSWDPGQGKTGELFF. The DNA for the CDR3 is TGTGCCAGCAGCTGGGACCCGGGACAGGGGAAAACCGGGGAGCTGTTTTTT.

This clonotype was seen at least ten times. V usage is TRBV7-6 and J usage is TRBJ2-3, with D uncertain. Germline loops: CDR1 SGHVS, CDR2 FNYEAQ. V was shortened by 5 bases and J by 1 base, with 16 bases between the two germline ends. The CDR3 loop spans 16 amino acids. Written as DNA, the CDR3 is TGTGCCAGCAGCACCCCCGGCGATATAGGCACAGATACGCAGTATTTT. This sequence encodes CASSTPGDIGTDTQYF.

The table lists this clonotype with a few counts. The chain links TRBV28 to TRBJ2-7; D unresolved. The length of the CDR3 is 15 residues. Trimming removed 3 bases from V and 3 bases from J, with 15 bases in between. Germline V gene lookup returns CDR1 MDHEN and CDR2 SYDVKM. CDR3 sequence: CASSFLGRRGYEQYF. The CDR3 DNA is TGTGCCAGCAGTTTCTTGGGCCGGCGCGGCTACGAGCAGTACTTC.

This clonotype was detected a few times. The V and J genes are TRBV2 and TRBJ1-3, with D possibly matching TRBD1 (6 bases). This CDR3 has 14 residues. The germline CDR1 and CDR2 sequences are SNHLY and FYNNEI. The V end was cut by 3 bases, the J end by 5 bases, with 11 bases between. CDR3 sequence reads: CASSERTDRNTIYF. The CDR3 DNA follows: TGTGCCAGCAGTGAGAGGACAGATCGAAACACCATATATTTT.

This clonotype occurred a few times. V and J are TRBV10-3 and TRBJ1-5; D is uncertain. Germline lookup yields CDR1 ENHRY and CDR2 SYGVKD. The CDR3 totals 13 residues. V lost 6 bases and J 7 bases, leaving 13 bases between the germline ends. CDR3 loop: CAISDGREQPQHF. The CDR3 nucleotides are TGTGCCATCAGCGACGGACGGGAACAGCCCCAGCATTTT.

Many counts were recorded for this clonotype. The chain carries TRBV24-1 and TRBJ1-5; TRBD1 might be the D (5 bases). The CDR3 is 13 amino acids. In germline, CDR1 is KGHDR, CDR2 SFDVKD. V was pared by 6 bases and J by 6 bases, with 11 bases between. CDR3 bases: TGTGCCACCAGTCACCCGGGGGGTCAGCCCCAGCATTTT. Translation: CATSHPGGQPQHF.

This clonotype was observed many times. For the CDR3, the DNA is TGTGCCAGTAGTAGCCCCGGCAGTGCAGATACGCAGTATTTT. Translation: CASSSPGSADTQYF. The chain couples TRBV19 to TRBJ2-3, with D hard to call. CDR1 and CDR2 from the germline V gene are LNHDA and SQIVND (reference sequence). CDR3 size: 14 residues. V lost 4 bases, J lost 4 bases, and 12 bases lay in between.

This clonotype was recorded many times. CDR3 amino acids: CASSGVPTDTQYF. As DNA, the CDR3 is TGTGCCAGCAGCGGGGTCCCCACAGATACGCAGTATTTT. The rearrangement uses TRBV7-2 and TRBJ2-3; D gene uncertain. The CDR3 has 13 amino acids. Germline V gives CDR1 SGHTA, CDR2 FQGNSA. Trimming took off 5 bases at V and 2 bases at J, with 8 bases between the two ends.

At least ten counts were recorded for this clonotype. The chain links TRBV27 to TRBJ2-1, with a tentative D call TRBD1 (6 bases). This CDR3 region has 15 residues. Germline V gives CDR1 MNHEY, CDR2 SMNVEV (reference sequence). The germline V and J ends were trimmed by 5 bases and 0 bases, with 11 bases remaining between them. The CDR3, as DNA: TGTGCCAGCAGTCTTTGGACAGACTCCTACAATGAGCAGTTCTTC. Translated, it gives CASSLWTDSYNEQFF.

This clonotype was counted at least ten times. The chain joins TRBV7-8 to TRBJ1-5; no firm D call. Germline V lookup: CDR1 SGHVS, CDR2 FQNEAQ. V was clipped by 3 bases and J by 2 bases, with 11 bases between them. The CDR3 has 15 residues. CDR3 DNA: TGTGCCAGCAGCTTTAGCCTTGAGGGCAATCAGCCCCAGCATTTT. Amino acids: CASSFSLEGNQPQHF. Full variable domain (outside the CDR3, taken from reference TRBV7-8 and TRBJ1-5): GAGVSQSPRYKVAKRGQDVALRCDPISGHVSLFWYQQALGQGPEFLTYFQNEAQLDKSGLPSDRFFAERPEGSVSTLKIQRTQQEDSAVYLCASSFSLEGNQPQHFGDGTRLSIL.

This clonotype was seen ten or more times. V is TRBV7-9 and J is TRBJ2-3; D gene unclear. Looked up from germline, CDR1 is SEHNR and CDR2 is FQNEAQ (reference sequence). The CDR3 spans 12 residues. V lost 6 bases and J lost 4, with 8 bases in between. CDR3 region: CASSSAPDTQYF. DNA of the CDR3: TGTGCCAGCAGTTCAGCCCCAGATACGCAGTATTTT.

The table lists this clonotype with many counts. This chain joins TRBV7-2 and TRBJ2-7; no reliable D call. The CDR3 is 12 residues long. Trimming pared 2 bases from V and 2 bases from J, leaving 4 bases between. The germline CDR1 and CDR2 sequences are SGHTA and FQGNSA. The CDR3 is CASSLSTYEQYF. For the CDR3, the DNA is TGTGCCAGCAGCTTAAGTACCTACGAGCAGTACTTC.

The chain recombines TRBV4-2 with TRBJ2-3; D is uncertain. Deletions cut 0 bases from V and 7 bases from J, with 8 bases between. Looked up from germline, CDR1 is LGHNA and CDR2 is YNFKEQ. The CDR3 has 13 residues. The CDR3 spells CASSQDLPHTQYF. Here the CDR3 DNA reads TGTGCCAGCAGCCAAGATCTCCCCCATACGCAGTATTTT.

This clonotype was seen repeatedly, ten times or more. The V call is TRBV7-2, the J call TRBJ2-3; D not resolved. Between the trimmed V and J ends, which lost 1 base and 7 bases, there was a span of 6 bases. CDR3 length: 12 residues. CDR1 and CDR2 (germline): SGHTA, FQGNSA. CDR3 coding DNA: TGTGCCAGCAGCTTAGACGGCAATACGCAGTATTTT. As protein: CASSLDGNTQYF.

In this sample, this clonotype turned up many times. The chain has TRBV12-3 or TRBV12-4 and TRBJ2-5; D might be TRBD1 or TRBD2, each matching 5 bases. This CDR3 region has 16 residues. Trimming cost V 5 bases and J 3 bases, with 19 bases left between them. The CDR3 sequence: CASSRNIALGEETQYF. For the CDR3, the DNA is TGTGCCAGCAGTCGGAATATAGCGCTAGGGGAAGAGACCCAGTACTTC.

In its sample, this clonotype was seen a few times. The rearrangement uses TRBV28 and TRBJ2-1; TRBD1 aligns across 7 bases. This CDR3 has 14 amino acids. The trim removed 3 bases at V and 5 bases at J, leaving 4 bases unmatched. CDR1 is MDHEN, CDR2 SYDVKM, per germline. The CDR3 sequence is CASSLTGLNNEQFF. CDR3 nucleotides: TGTGCCAGCAGTTTGACAGGGTTGAACAATGAGCAGTTCTTC.

Turning to this clonotype: One end of the junction fails to match germline, which may point to a read error. The V and J genes are TRBV19 and TRBJ1-5; D not certain. The CDR3 is 14 amino acids. Germline V gives CDR1 LNHDA, CDR2 SQIVND (reference sequence). In DNA, the CDR3 is TGTGCCAGTAGGATAGGGAGGGAGGATCAGCCCCAGCATTTT. It encodes CASRIGREDQPQHF. The variable domain in full, with the rest retrieved from reference TRBV19 and TRBJ1-5, is DGGITQSPKYLFRKEGQNVTLSCEQNLNHDAMYWYRQDPGQGLRLIYYSQIVNDFQKGDIAEGYSVSREKKESFPLTVTSAQKNPTAFYLCASRIGREDQPQHFGDGTRLSIL.